A selection of T cell receptor beta chains follows, all from one sample in a study of blood T cells in healthy people across ages. Using its own MiXCR run on the 5' RACE reads, TCRdb lists one record per CDR3 protein. In the table there are 1 million to 1.2 million distinct CDR3 sequences, 35% to 40% of which are singletons. The specimen was blood. Source of these receptors: a young man in good health. Each CDR3 is given with its conserved first and last residue. D genes are given only for firm matches. Clone size appears in some rows only: once, few, many, or a class for an expanded clone.

CDR3nt: TGCAGCGTTCGCCCACTCGGGGATACGCAGTATTTT
CDR3aa: CSVRPLGDTQYF
v_gene: TRBV29-1
j_gene: TRBJ2-3
abundance: many
d_gene: NA

CDR3nt: TGTGCCAGCAGCTTCTCGCAAACGAACACTGAAGCTTTCTTT
CDR3aa: CASSFSQTNTEAFF
v_gene: TRBV7-3
j_gene: TRBJ1-1
abundance: few
d_gene: NA

CDR3nt: TGTGCCAGCAGCTTAAGGCGGATTTGGGGGGGAGAGGAGACCCAGTACTTC
CDR3aa: CASSLRRIWGGEETQYF
v_gene: TRBV7-9
j_gene: TRBJ2-5
abundance: few
d_gene: TRBD2

CDR3nt: TGCAGTGCTAGGCCCTTAGAGGGGGCGGGTGGAAACACCATATATTTT
CDR3aa: CSARPLEGAGGNTIYF
v_gene: TRBV20-1
j_gene: TRBJ1-3
abundance: NA
d_gene: TRBD1

CDR3nt: TGCGCCAGCAGCTCGGGTGGGGGGGCAAAAGATACGCAGTATTTT
CDR3aa: CASSSGGGAKDTQYF
v_gene: TRBV4-3
j_gene: TRBJ2-3
abundance: few
d_gene: NA

CDR3nt: TGCAGTGCTTCACAGGGTTGTGGCTACACCTTC
CDR3aa: CSASQGCGYTF
v_gene: TRBV20-1
j_gene: TRBJ1-2
abundance: few
d_gene: NA

CDR3nt: TGCAGTGCTACGGACGGAAACATTCAGTACTTC
CDR3aa: CSATDGNIQYF
v_gene: TRBV20-1
j_gene: TRBJ2-4
abundance: few
d_gene: NA

CDR3nt: TGCGCCAGCAGCCCAAGGGGGGCGCGCACAGATACGCAGTATTTT
CDR3aa: CASSPRGARTDTQYF
v_gene: TRBV5-1
j_gene: TRBJ2-3
abundance: many
d_gene: NA

CDR3nt: TGTGCCGTGTCACGGGGACAGGAGAACACTGAAGCTTTCTTT
CDR3aa: CAVSRGQENTEAFF
v_gene: TRBV10-3
j_gene: TRBJ1-1
abundance: NA
d_gene: TRBD1

CDR3nt: TGCGCCAGCGGTCGTGGTAGTGATGTTAACTATAGCTACACCTTC
CDR3aa: CASGRGSDVNYSYTF
v_gene: TRBV6-5
j_gene: TRBJ1-2
abundance: NA
d_gene: NA

CDR3nt: TGTGCCAGCTCAGATGGCCCTAGCGGGGGTGTAGGAGATACGCAGTATTTT
CDR3aa: CASSDGPSGGVGDTQYF
v_gene: TRBV18
j_gene: TRBJ2-3
abundance: few
d_gene: TRBD2

CDR3nt: TGTGCCAGCAGTCCCGGGGGGACAGGATCCTACGAGCAGTACTTC
CDR3aa: CASSPGGTGSYEQYF
v_gene: TRBV27
j_gene: TRBJ2-7
abundance: few
d_gene: NA

CDR3nt: TGTGCCAGCACCAGGGACAGGCGAGATACGCAGTATTTT
CDR3aa: CASTRDRRDTQYF
v_gene: TRBV12-3/TRBV12-4
j_gene: TRBJ2-3
abundance: once
d_gene: TRBD1

CDR3nt: TGTGCCAGCAGTTACGGGACAGGGCGATCGGATACGCAGTATTTT
CDR3aa: CASSYGTGRSDTQYF
v_gene: TRBV6-5
j_gene: TRBJ2-3
abundance: few
d_gene: TRBD1

CDR3nt: TGCGCCAGCAGCCTCGGGCAGCGTGAGCAGTTCTTC
CDR3aa: CASSLGQREQFF
v_gene: TRBV5-1
j_gene: TRBJ2-1
abundance: NA
d_gene: NA

CDR3nt: TGTGCCAGCAGCCAAGAGCGGGACAGGGGTCGTAAACTGTTTTTT
CDR3aa: CASSQERDRGRKLFF
v_gene: TRBV4-2
j_gene: TRBJ1-4
abundance: NA
d_gene: TRBD1

CDR3nt: TGCGCCAGCAGCCTGGCACCGGGTTCTACCCACACAGATACGCAGTATTTT
CDR3aa: CASSLAPGSTHTDTQYF
v_gene: TRBV4-1
j_gene: TRBJ2-3
abundance: NA
d_gene: NA

CDR3nt: TGTGCCAGCAGCCTAGGAGGCAGGGCAGAGACCCAGTACTTC
CDR3aa: CASSLGGRAETQYF
v_gene: TRBV7-2
j_gene: TRBJ2-5
abundance: NA
d_gene: NA

CDR3nt: TGCGCCAGCAGCACGGGACCTGGGGGTTCACCCCTCCACTTT
CDR3aa: CASSTGPGGSPLHF
v_gene: TRBV5-1
j_gene: TRBJ1-6
abundance: NA
d_gene: NA

CDR3nt: TGTGCCAGCAGCTTAGTACAGCTTATTTCAGATACGCAGTATTTT
CDR3aa: CASSLVQLISDTQYF
v_gene: TRBV7-9
j_gene: TRBJ2-3
abundance: few
d_gene: NA

CDR3nt: TGTGCCGTCAGTGTCGTAGCGGACTATGGCTACACCTTC
CDR3aa: CAVSVVADYGYTF
v_gene: TRBV10-3
j_gene: TRBJ1-2
abundance: NA
d_gene: NA

CDR3nt: TGCAGCATGACAGGGTTTTTTGGTGGCTACACCTTC
CDR3aa: CSMTGFFGGYTF
v_gene: TRBV29-1
j_gene: TRBJ1-2
abundance: many
d_gene: TRBD1

CDR3nt: TGTGCCATCAGTGAGTCGACGAATCCGAGACAGGGCGGACAGCCCCAGCATTTT
CDR3aa: CAISESTNPRQGGQPQHF
v_gene: TRBV10-3
j_gene: TRBJ1-5
abundance: NA
d_gene: TRBD1

CDR3nt: TGCGCCAGCAGCGAATACAGTAATGAAAAACTGTTTTTT
CDR3aa: CASSEYSNEKLFF
v_gene: TRBV5-1
j_gene: TRBJ1-4
abundance: few
d_gene: NA

CDR3nt: TGTGCCAGCAGCCAATCTAGCGGGGGGGCCTACGAGCAGTACTTC
CDR3aa: CASSQSSGGAYEQYF
v_gene: TRBV4-2
j_gene: TRBJ2-7
abundance: few
d_gene: TRBD2

CDR3nt: TGTGCCAGCAGCCGCCCTCGGGACACTGAAGCTTTCTTT
CDR3aa: CASSRPRDTEAFF
v_gene: TRBV14
j_gene: TRBJ1-1
abundance: NA
d_gene: NA

CDR3nt: TGTGCTAGTGGTTTCCGGGACAGTAGCGTTAGCACAGATGCGCAGTATTTT
CDR3aa: CASGFRDSSVSTDAQYF
v_gene: TRBV12-5
j_gene: TRBJ2-3
abundance: NA
d_gene: TRBD1

CDR3nt: TGTGCCAGCAGCTTAAACGCGTACAGGGGACGGTATGAAAAACTGTTTTTT
CDR3aa: CASSLNAYRGRYEKLFF
v_gene: TRBV13
j_gene: TRBJ1-4
abundance: NA
d_gene: TRBD1

CDR3nt: TGCAGCGTTGGTAGCGTCGCCGGGGAGCTGTTTTTT
CDR3aa: CSVGSVAGELFF
v_gene: TRBV29-1
j_gene: TRBJ2-2
abundance: NA
d_gene: NA

CDR3nt: TGTGCCAGCAGCCCGGACCTAGGACAGGGCACAGATACGCAGTATTTT
CDR3aa: CASSPDLGQGTDTQYF
v_gene: TRBV7-2
j_gene: TRBJ2-3
abundance: many
d_gene: TRBD1